This TCR beta chain came from a study of blood T cell repertoires in COVID-19. Overall study context: Sites in the United States, Italy and Spain provided acute and convalescent COVID-19 samples. From T cells, B-cell-depleted T cells, or PBMCs came the material, which was cDNA or gDNA.

CDR1 is SGHDN and CDR2 is FVKESK in the germline V gene. The CDR3 contains 16 residues. Trimming at V came to 0 bases and at J to 7 bases, leaving 9 bases not matched to a gene. Per the original methods: Researchers report that nucleated cell counts were estimated from reference gene primer amplification. Method: immunoSEQ multiplex PCR; TCRdb's copy keeps in-frame clones and lacks some. That table furnishes V, J and clone size, whereas the DNA furnished D and trimming. The table records 56,000 or so clones, less than 90% of them present only once. This chain uses TRBV14 with TRBJ2-5, with 9 bases aligning to TRBD1. The sequencing input was peripheral blood. The source of this sequence is an elderly woman with acute or convalescent COVID-19. In DNA form, the CDR3 reads TGTGCCAGCAGCCAAGATGGGGACAGGGCCTTCTCGACCCAGTACTTC. As protein: CASSQDGDRAFSTQYF.